Detailed here is one T cell receptor beta chain. Sequencing was at deep level. Assay used: immunoSEQ multiplex PCR; TCRdb lists only in-frame clones, some missing. The sample has around 2.1 million clones; under 95% are singletons. The sample is drawn from a study of shared clonotypes between healthy human individuals. Study at large: Donor ages ranged 18 to 49 years: a couple of women, a few men.

The naive CD8 population came from CD45RO-negative cells selected for CCR7, without terminally differentiated effector memory CD45RA+ cells. Trimming took 1 base from V and 7 from J, leaving 12 bases between them. CDR1 is SEHNR and CDR2 is FQNEAQ in the germline V gene (reference sequence). This CDR3 is 14 amino acids long. This chain connects TRBV7-9 to TRBJ2-3; tentatively, D is TRBD1 (5 bases). Material: naive CD8+ T cells from PBMCs. The TCR comes from a man aged 18-30 years in good health. Some clones in this sample may be carry-over from other donors' samples. In nucleotides, the CDR3 is TGTGCCAGCAGCTTAGGGGCAGGGAAGCATACGCAGTATTTT. Protein product: CASSLGAGKHTQYF. Looking up the rest from reference TRBV7-9 and TRBJ2-3 gives the full variable domain: DTGVSQNPRHKITKRGQNVTFRCDPISEHNRLYWYRQTLGQGPEFLTYFQNEAQLEKSRLLSDRFSAERPKGSFSTLEIQRTEQGDSAMYLCASSLGAGKHTQYFGPGTRLTVL.